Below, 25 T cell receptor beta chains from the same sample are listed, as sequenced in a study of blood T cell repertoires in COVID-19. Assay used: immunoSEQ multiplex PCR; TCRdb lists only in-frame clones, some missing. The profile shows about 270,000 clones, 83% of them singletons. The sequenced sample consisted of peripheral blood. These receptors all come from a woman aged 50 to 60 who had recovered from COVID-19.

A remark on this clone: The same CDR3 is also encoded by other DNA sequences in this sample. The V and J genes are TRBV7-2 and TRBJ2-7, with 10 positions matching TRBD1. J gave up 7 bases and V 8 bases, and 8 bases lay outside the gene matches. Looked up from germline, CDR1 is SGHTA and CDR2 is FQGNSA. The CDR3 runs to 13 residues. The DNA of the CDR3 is TGTGCCAGCGGGGGACAGGGGATGGGTGAGCAGTACTTC. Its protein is CASGGQGMGEQYF.

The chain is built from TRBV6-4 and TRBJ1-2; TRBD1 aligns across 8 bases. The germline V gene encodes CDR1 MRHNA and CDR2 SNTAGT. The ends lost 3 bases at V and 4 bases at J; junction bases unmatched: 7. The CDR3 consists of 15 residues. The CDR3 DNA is TGTGCCAGCAGTGAAAGTGGACAGGGCACCTATGGCTACACCTTC. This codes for CASSESGQGTYGYTF.

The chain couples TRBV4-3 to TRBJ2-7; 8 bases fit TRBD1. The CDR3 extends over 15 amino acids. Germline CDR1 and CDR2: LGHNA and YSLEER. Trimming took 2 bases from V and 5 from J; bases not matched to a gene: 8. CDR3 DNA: TGCGCCAGCAGCCAACATTGGACAGGGAAGGACGAGCAGTACTTC. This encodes CASSQHWTGKDEQYF.

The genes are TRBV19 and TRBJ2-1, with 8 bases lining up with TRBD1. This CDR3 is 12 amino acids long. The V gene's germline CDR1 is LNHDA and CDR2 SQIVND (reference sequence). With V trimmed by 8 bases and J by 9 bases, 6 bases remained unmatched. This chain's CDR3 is CASAKTGAEQFF. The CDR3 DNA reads TGTGCCAGTGCTAAGACAGGGGCTGAGCAGTTCTTC.

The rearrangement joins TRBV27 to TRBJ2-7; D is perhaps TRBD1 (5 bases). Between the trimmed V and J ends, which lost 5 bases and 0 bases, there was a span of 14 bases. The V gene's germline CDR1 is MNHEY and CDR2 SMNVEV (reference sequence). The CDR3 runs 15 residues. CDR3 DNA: TGTGCCAGCAGTAAGACAGCCCAAAGCTCCTACGAGCAGTACTTC. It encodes CASSKTAQSSYEQYF.

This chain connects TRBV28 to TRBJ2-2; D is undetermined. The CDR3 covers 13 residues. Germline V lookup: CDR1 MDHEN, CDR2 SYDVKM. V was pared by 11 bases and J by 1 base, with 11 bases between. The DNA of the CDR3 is TGTGCCGGCAAGACGGGGAACACCGGGGAGCTGTTTTTT. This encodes CAGKTGNTGELFF.

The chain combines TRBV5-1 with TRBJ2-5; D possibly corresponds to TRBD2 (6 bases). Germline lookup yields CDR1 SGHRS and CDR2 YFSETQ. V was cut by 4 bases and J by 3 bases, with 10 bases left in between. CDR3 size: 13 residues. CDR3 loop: CASSDGLKETQYF. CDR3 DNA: TGCGCCAGCAGCGACGGACTAAAAGAGACCCAGTACTTC.

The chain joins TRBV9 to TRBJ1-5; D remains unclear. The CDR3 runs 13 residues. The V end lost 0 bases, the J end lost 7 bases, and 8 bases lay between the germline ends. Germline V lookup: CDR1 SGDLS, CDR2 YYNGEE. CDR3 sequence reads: CASSVAPEQPQHF. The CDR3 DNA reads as TGTGCCAGCAGCGTAGCCCCCGAGCAGCCCCAGCATTTT.

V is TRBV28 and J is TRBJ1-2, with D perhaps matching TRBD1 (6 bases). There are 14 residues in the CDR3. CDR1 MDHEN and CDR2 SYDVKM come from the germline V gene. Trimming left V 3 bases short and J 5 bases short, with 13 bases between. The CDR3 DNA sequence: TGTGCCAGCAGTTTTGGGGGCGCCCAATATGGCTACACCTTC. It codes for CASSFGGAQYGYTF.

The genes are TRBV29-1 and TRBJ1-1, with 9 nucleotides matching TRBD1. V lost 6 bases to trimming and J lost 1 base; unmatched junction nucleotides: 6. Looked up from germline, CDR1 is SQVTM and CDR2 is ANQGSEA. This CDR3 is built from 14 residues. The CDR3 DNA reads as TGCAGCGTAAGATGGACAGGGGAGAACACTGAAGCTTTCTTT. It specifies CSVRWTGENTEAFF.

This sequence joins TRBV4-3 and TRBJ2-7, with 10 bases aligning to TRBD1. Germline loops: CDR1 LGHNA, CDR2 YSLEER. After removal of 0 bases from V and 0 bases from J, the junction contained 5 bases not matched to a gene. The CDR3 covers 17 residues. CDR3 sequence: CASSQEGTGDSSYEQYF. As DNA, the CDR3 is TGCGCCAGCAGCCAAGAAGGGACAGGGGACAGCTCCTACGAGCAGTACTTC.

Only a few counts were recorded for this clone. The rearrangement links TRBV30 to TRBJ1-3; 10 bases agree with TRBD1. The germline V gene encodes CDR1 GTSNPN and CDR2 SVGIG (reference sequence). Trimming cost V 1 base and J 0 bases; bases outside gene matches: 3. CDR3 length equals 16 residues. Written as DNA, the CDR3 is TGTGCCTGGAGTGGACAGGGGGCCTCCTCTGGAAACACCATATATTTT. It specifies CAWSGQGASSGNTIYF.

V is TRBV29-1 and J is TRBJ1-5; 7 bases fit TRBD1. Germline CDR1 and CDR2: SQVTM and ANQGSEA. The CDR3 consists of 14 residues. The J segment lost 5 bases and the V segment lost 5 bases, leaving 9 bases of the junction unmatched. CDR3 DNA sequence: TGCAGCGTTAGCCAGACAGGGAAGGATCAGCCCCAGCATTTT. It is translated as CSVSQTGKDQPQHF. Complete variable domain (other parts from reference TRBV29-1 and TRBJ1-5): SAVISQKPSRDICQRGTSLTIQCQVDSQVTMMFWYRQQPGQSLTLIATANQGSEATYESGFVIDKFPISRPNLTFSTLTVSNMSPEDSSIYLCSVSQTGKDQPQHFGDGTRLSIL.

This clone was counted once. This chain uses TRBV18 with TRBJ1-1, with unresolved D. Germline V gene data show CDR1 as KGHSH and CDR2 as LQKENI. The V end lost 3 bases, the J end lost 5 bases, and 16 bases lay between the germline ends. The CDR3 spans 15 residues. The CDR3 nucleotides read TGTGCCAGCTCACCCCTACAGCCCTCCGGTACTGAAGCTTTCTTT. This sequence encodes CASSPLQPSGTEAFF.

The chain's CDR3 is CASSSIKLSGELFF. CDR3 in DNA: TGCGCCAGCAGCTCCATAAAACTATCCGGGGAGCTGTTTTTT. The chain employs TRBV5-1 and TRBJ2-2; D is ambiguous. Per germline, CDR1 SGHRS and CDR2 YFSETQ. There are 14 residues in the CDR3. The ends were cut back, 3 bases at V and 6 bases at J, with 12 bases in the middle.

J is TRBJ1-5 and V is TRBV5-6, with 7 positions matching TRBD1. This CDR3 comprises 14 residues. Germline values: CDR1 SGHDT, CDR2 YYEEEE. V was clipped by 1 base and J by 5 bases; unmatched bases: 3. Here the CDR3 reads CASSLTGVDQPQHF. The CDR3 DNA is TGTGCCAGCAGCTTGACAGGGGTTGATCAGCCCCAGCATTTT.

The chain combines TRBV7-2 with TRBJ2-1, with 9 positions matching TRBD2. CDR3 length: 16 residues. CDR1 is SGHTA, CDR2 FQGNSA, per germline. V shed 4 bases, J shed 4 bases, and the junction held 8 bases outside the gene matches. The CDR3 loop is CASSSPAGGRYNEQFF. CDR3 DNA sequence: TGTGCCAGCAGCTCGCCCGCGGGAGGGCGGTACAATGAGCAGTTCTTC.

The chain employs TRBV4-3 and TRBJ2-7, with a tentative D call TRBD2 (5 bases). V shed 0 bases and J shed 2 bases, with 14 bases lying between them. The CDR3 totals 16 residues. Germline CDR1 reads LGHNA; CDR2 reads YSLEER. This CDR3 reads CASSQEWASGTYEQYF. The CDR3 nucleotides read TGCGCCAGCAGCCAAGAATGGGCCAGCGGAACCTACGAGCAGTACTTC.

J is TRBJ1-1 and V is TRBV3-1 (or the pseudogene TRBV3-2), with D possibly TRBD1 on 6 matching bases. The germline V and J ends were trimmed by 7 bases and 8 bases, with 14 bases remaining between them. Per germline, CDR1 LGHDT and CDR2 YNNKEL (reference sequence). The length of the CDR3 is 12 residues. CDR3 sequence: CASKRSGAEAFF. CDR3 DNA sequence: TGTGCCAGCAAACGGTCAGGGGCCGAAGCTTTCTTT.

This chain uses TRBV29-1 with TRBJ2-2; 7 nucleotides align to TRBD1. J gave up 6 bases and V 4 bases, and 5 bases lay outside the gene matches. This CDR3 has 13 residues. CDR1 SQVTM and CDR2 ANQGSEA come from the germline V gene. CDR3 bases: TGCAGCGTTGGACAGGGCTCAGCCGGGGAGCTGTTTTTT. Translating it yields CSVGQGSAGELFF.

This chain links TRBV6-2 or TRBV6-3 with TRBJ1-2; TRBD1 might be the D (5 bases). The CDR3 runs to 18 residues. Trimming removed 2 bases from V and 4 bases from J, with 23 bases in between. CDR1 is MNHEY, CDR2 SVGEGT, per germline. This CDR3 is CASSYGNEGLSRRYGYTF. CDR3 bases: TGTGCCAGCAGTTACGGGAATGAGGGACTCTCAAGGCGCTATGGCTACACCTTC.

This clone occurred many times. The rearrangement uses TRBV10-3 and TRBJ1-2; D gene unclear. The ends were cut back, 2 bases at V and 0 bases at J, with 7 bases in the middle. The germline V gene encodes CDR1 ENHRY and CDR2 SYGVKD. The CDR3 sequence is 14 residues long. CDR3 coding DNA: TGTGCCATCAGTGAGGGCACCGCTAACTATGGCTACACCTTC. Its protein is CAISEGTANYGYTF.

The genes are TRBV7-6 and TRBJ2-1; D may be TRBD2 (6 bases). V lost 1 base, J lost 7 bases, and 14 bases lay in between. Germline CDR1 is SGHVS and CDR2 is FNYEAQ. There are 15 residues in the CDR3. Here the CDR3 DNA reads TGTGCCAGCAGCTTAGTTGTGGGTCGGGAGAATGAGCAGTTCTTC. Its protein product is CASSLVVGRENEQFF.

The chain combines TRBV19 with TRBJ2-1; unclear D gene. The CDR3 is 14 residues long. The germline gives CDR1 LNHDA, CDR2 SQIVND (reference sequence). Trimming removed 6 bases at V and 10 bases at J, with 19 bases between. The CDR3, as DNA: TGTGCCAGTAGCGACACATACTCCGTACGGGAGCAGTTCTTC. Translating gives CASSDTYSVREQFF.

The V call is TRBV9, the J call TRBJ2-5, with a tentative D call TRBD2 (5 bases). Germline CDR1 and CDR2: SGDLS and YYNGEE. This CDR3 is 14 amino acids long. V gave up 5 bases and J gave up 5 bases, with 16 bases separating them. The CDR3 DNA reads TGTGCCAGCAGGGCCCATAGAGGGTACGAGACCCAGTACTTC. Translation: CASRAHRGYETQYF. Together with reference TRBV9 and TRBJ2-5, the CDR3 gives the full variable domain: DSGVTQTPKHLITATGQRVTLRCSPRSGDLSVYWYQQSLDQGLQFLIQYYNGEERAKGNILERFSAQQFPDLHSELNLSSLELGDSALYFCASRAHRGYETQYFGPGTRLLVL.